This T cell receptor (beta chain) was sequenced in a study of cytomegalovirus exposure and HLA in healthy donors. 60 Vbeta and 13 Jbeta primers were used in PCR. Clones were sequenced by immunoSEQ multiplex PCR, and TCRdb holds only the in-frame ones, with some missing. This table has a few hundred thousand clones, around four fifths appearing once. This CDR3 is built from 13 residues. Germline V gene lookup returns CDR1 MDHEN and CDR2 SYDVKM. Trimming stripped 6 bases from V and 3 bases from J, with 8 bases between. V gene TRBV28 combines with J gene TRBJ2-2; maybe TRBD1 (6 bases). The sequence was obtained from a woman aged 60-70 years in good health and CMV-seropositive. Sequenced material: PBMCs. CDR3 region: CASSQGYTGELFF. The DNA of the CDR3 is TGTGCCAGCAGCCAGGGGTACACCGGGGAGCTGTTTTTT.